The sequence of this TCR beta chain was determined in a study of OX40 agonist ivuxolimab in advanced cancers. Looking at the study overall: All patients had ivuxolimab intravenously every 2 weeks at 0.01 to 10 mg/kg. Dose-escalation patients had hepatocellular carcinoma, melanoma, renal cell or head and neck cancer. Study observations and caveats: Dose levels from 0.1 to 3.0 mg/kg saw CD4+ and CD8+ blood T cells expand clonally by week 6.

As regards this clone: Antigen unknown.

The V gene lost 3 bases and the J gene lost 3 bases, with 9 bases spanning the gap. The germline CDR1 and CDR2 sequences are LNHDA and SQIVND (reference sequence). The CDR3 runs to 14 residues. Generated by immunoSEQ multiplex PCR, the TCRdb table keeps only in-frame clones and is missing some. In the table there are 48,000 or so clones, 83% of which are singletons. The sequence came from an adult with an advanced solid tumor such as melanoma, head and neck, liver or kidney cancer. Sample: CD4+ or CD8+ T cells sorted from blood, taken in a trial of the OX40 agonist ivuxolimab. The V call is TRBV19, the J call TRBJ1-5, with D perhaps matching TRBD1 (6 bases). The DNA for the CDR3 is TGTGCCAGTAGTATTCGGACAGACAATCAGCCCCAGCATTTT. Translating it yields CASSIRTDNQPQHF.